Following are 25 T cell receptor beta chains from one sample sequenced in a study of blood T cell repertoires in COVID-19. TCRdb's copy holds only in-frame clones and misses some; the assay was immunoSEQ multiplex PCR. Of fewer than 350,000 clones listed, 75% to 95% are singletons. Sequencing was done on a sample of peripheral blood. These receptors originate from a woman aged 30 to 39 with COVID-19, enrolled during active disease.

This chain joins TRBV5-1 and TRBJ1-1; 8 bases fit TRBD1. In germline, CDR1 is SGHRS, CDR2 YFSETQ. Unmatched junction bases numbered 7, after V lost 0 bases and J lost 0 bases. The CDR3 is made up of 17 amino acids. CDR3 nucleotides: TGCGCCAGCAGCTTGGGCGCAGGGGGCAACGTGAACACTGAAGCTTTCTTT. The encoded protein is CASSLGAGGNVNTEAFF.

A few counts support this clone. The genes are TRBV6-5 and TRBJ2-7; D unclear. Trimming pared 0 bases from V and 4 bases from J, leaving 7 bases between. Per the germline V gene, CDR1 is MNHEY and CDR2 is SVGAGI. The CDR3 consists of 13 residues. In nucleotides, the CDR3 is TGTGCCAGCAGTTACTCAATTGAGTACGAGCAGTACTTC. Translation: CASSYSIEYEQYF.

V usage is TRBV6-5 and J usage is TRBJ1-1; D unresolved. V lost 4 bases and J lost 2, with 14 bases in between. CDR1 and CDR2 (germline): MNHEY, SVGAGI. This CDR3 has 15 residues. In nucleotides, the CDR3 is TGTGCCAGCAGTTTCGGACCCCCGGGAAACACTGAAGCTTTCTTT. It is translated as CASSFGPPGNTEAFF.

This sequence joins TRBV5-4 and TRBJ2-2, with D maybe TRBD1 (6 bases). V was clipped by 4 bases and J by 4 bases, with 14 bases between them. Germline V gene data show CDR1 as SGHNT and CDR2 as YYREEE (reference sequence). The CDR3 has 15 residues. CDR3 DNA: TGTGCCAGCAGCACCTACAGGGCGGGCACCGGGGAGCTGTTTTTT. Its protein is CASSTYRAGTGELFF.

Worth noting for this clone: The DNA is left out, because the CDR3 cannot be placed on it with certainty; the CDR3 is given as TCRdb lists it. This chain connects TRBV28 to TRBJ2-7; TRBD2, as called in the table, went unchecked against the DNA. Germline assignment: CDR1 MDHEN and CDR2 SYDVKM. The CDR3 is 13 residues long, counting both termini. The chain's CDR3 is CASSLRRAGGQYF.

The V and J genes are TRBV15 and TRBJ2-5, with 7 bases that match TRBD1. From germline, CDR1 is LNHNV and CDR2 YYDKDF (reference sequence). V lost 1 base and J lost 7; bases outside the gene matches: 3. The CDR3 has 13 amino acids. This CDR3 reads CATSRVTGTTQYF. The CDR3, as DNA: TGTGCCACCAGCAGAGTGACAGGGACGACCCAGTACTTC.

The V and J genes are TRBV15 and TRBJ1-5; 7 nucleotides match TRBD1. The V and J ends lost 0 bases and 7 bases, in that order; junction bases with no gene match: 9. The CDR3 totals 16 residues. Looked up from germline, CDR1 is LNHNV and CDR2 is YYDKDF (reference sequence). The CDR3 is CATSRDLSQGDQPQHF. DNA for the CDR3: TGTGCCACCAGCAGAGATCTCAGTCAGGGGGACCAGCCCCAGCATTTT.

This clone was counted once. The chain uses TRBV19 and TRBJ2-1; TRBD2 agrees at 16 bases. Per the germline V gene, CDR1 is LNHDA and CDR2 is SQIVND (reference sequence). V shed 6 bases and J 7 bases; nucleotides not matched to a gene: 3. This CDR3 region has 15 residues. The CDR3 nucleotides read TGTGCCAGTAGGGGACTAGCGGGAGGGAGGAATGAGCAGTTCTTC. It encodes CASRGLAGGRNEQFF.

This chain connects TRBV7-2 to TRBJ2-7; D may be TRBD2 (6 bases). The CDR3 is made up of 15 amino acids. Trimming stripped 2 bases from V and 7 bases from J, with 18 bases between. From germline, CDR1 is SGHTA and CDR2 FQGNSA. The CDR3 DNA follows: TGTGCCAGCAGCTTACGGCTAGCTGGGAGGTCGGAGCAGTACTTC. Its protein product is CASSLRLAGRSEQYF. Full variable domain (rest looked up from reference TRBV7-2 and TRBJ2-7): GAGVSQSPSNKVTEKGKDVELRCDPISGHTALYWYRQSLGQGLEFLIYFQGNSAPDKSGLPSDRFSAERTGGSVSTLTIQRTQQEDSAVYLCASSLRLAGRSEQYFGPGTRLTVT.

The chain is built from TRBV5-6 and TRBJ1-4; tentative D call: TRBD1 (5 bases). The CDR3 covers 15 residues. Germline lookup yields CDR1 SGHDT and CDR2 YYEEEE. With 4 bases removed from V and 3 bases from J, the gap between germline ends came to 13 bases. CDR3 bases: TGTGCCAGCAGCAGAGGGAGGGGTGCTAATGAAAAACTGTTTTTT. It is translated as CASSRGRGANEKLFF.

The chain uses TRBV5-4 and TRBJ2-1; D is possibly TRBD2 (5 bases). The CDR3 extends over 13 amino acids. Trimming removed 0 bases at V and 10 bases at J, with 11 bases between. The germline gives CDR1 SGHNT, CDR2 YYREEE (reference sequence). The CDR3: CASSLEVTIEQFF. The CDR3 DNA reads TGTGCCAGCAGCTTGGAGGTGACTATAGAGCAGTTCTTC.

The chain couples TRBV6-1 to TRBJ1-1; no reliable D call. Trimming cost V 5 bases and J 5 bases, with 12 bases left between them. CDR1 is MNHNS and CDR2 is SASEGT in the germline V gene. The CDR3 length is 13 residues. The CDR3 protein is CASSFSPGTEAFF. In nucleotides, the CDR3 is TGTGCCAGCAGTTTCTCCCCGGGGACTGAAGCTTTCTTT.

The CDR3 region is CACSLRTGATNEKLFF. The CDR3 nucleotides read TGTGCCTGTTCTTTGCGGACAGGCGCAACTAATGAAAAACTGTTTTTT. The chain employs TRBV30 and TRBJ1-4, with 7 nucleotides matching TRBD1. V gave up 6 bases and J gave up 0 bases; unmatched junction bases: 10. The germline V gene has CDR1 GTSNPN and CDR2 SVGIG (reference sequence). CDR3 length: 16 amino acids.

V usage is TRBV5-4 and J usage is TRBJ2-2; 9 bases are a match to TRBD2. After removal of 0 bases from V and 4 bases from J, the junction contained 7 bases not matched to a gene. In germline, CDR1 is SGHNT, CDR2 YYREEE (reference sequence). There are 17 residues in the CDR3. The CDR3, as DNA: TGTGCCAGCAGCTTGGGCGGGAGGGCCTCGGTCACCGGGGAGCTGTTTTTT. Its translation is CASSLGGRASVTGELFF.

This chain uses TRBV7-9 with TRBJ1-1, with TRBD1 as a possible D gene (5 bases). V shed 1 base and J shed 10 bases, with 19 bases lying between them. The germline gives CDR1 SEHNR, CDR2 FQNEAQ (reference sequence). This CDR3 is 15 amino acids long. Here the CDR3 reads CASSLGEGRALGAFF. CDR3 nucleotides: TGTGCCAGCAGCTTAGGAGAGGGGAGGGCCTTGGGAGCTTTCTTT.

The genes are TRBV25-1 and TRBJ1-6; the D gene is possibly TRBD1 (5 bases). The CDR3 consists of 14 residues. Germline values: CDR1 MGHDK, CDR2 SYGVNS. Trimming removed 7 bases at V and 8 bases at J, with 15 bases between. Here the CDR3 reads CASTPPGFDSPLHF. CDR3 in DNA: TGTGCCAGCACCCCTCCAGGGTTTGATTCACCCCTCCACTTT.

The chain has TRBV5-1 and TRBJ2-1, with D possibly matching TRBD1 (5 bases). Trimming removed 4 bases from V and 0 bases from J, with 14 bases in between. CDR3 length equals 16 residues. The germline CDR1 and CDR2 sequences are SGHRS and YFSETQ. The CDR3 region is CASSHTIQGSYNEQFF. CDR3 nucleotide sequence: TGCGCCAGCAGCCACACCATTCAGGGCTCCTACAATGAGCAGTTCTTC.

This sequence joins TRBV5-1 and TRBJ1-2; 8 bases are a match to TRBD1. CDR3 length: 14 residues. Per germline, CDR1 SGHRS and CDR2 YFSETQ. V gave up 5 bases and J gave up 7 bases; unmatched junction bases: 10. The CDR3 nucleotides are TGCGCCAGCAGGCCTTCCCCAGGGGGCAGTGGCTACACCTTC. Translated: CASRPSPGGSGYTF.

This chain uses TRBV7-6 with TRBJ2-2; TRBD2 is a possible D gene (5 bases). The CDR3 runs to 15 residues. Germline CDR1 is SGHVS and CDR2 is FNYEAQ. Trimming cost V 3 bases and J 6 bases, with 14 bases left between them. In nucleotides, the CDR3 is TGTGCCAGCAGCTTTTCGGAGGTGCGGGCCGGGGAGCTGTTTTTT. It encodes CASSFSEVRAGELFF.

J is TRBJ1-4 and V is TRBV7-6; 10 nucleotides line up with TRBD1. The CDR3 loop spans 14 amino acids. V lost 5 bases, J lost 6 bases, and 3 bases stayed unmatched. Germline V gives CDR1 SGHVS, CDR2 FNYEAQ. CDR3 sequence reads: CASSRGTGDEKLFF. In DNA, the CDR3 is TGTGCCAGCAGCCGCGGGACAGGGGATGAAAAACTGTTTTTT.

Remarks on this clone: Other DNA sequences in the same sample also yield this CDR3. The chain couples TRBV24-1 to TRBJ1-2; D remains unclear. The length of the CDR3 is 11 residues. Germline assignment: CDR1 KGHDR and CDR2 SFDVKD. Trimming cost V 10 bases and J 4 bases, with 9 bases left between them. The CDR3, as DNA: TGTGCCACTAGTCCCGGCTATGGCTACACCTTC. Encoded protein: CATSPGYGYTF.

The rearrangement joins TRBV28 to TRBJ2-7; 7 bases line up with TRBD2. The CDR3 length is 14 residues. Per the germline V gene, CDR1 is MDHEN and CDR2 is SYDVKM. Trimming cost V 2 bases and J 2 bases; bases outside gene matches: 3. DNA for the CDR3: TGTGCCAGCAGTTTAATCCTAGCGGCCTACGAGCAGTACTTC. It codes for CASSLILAAYEQYF.

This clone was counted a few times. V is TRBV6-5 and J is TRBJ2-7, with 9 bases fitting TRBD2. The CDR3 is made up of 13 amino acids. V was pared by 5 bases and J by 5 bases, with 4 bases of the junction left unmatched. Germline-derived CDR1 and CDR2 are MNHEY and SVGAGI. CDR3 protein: CASSPAGGHEQYF. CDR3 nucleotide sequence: TGTGCCAGCAGTCCGGCGGGAGGGCACGAGCAGTACTTC.

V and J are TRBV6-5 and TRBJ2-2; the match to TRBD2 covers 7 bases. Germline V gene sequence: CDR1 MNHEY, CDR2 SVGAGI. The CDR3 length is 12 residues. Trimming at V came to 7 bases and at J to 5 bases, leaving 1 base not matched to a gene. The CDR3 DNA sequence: TGTGCCAGCAAGCGGGAAACCGGGGAGCTGTTTTTT. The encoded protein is CASKRETGELFF.

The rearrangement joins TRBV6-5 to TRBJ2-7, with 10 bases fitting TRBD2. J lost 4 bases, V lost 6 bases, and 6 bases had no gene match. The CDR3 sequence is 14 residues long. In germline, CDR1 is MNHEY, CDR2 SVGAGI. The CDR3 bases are TGTGCCAGCAGCTCTAGCGGGAGAGGGTACGAGCAGTACTTC. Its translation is CASSSSGRGYEQYF.